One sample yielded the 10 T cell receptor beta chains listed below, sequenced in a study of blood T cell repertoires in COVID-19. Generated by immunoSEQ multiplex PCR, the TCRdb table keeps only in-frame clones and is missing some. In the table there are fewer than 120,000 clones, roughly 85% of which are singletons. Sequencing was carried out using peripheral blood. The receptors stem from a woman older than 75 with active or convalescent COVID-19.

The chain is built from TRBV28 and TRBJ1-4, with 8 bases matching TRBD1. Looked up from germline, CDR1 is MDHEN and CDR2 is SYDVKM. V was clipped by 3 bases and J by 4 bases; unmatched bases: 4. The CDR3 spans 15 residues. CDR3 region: CASSLRTGINEKLFF. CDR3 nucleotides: TGTGCCAGCAGTTTGAGGACAGGGATTAATGAAAAACTGTTTTTT.

CDR3 DNA sequence: TGCGCCAGCAGTGAAAGGTGGAGTCGCACTGAAGCTTTCTTT. Protein product: CASSERWSRTEAFF. This rearrangement joins TRBV5-1 to TRBJ1-1; D remains unclear. This CDR3 spans 14 amino acids. Trimming left V 5 bases short and J 4 bases short, with 15 bases between. The germline V gene has CDR1 SGHRS and CDR2 YFSETQ.

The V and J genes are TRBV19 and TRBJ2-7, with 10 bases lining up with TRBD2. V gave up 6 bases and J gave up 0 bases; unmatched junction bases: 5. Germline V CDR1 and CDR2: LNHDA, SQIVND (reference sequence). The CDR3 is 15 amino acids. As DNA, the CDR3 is TGTGCCAGTAGCGGCAGGACTAGCGGCTCCTACGAGCAGTACTTC. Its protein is CASSGRTSGSYEQYF.

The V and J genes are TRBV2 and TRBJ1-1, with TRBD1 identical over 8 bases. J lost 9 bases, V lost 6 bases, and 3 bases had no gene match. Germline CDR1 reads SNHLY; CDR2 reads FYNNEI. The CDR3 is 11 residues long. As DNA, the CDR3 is TGTGCCAGCAGGGACAGGGCGAAAGCTTTCTTT. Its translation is CASRDRAKAFF.

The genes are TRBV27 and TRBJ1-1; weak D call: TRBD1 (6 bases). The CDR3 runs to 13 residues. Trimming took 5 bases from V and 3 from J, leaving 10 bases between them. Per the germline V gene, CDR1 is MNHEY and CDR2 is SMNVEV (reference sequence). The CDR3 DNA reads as TGTGCCAGCAGTATCTGGACAGACACTGAAGCTTTCTTT. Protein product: CASSIWTDTEAFF.

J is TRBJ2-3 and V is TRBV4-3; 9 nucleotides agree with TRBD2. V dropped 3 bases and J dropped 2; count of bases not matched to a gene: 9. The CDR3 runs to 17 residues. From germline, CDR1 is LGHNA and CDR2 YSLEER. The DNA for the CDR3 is TGCGCCAGCAGCCAGGAGACTAGCGGTTTTTTCACAGATACGCAGTATTTT. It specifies CASSQETSGFFTDTQYF.

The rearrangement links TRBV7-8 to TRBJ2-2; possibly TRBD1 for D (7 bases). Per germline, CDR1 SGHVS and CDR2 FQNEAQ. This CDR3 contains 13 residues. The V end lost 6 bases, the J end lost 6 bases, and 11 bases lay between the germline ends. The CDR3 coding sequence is TGTGCCAGCAGGACAGGGACTCCCGGGGAGCTGTTTTTT. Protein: CASRTGTPGELFF.

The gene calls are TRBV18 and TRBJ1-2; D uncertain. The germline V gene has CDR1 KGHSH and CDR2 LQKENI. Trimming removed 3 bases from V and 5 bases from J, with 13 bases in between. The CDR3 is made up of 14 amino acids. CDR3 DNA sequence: TGTGCCAGCTCACCGTTCAAGTCGCGATATGGCTACACCTTC. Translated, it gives CASSPFKSRYGYTF.

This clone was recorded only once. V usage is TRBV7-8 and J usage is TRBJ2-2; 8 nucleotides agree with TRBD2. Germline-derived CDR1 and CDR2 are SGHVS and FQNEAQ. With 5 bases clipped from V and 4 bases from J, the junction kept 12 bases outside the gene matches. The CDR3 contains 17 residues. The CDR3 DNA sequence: TGTGCCAGCAGCCCGCGGGTCGGGACTAGGGTCACCGGGGAGCTGTTTTTT. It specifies CASSPRVGTRVTGELFF.

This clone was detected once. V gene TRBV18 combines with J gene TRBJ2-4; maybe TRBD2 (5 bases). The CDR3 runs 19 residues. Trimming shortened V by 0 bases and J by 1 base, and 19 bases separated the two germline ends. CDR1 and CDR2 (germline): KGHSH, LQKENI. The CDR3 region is CASSPPGNLLRGAKNIQYF. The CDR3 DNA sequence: TGTGCCAGCTCACCACCGGGAAACCTCTTGAGAGGGGCCAAAAACATTCAGTACTTC.